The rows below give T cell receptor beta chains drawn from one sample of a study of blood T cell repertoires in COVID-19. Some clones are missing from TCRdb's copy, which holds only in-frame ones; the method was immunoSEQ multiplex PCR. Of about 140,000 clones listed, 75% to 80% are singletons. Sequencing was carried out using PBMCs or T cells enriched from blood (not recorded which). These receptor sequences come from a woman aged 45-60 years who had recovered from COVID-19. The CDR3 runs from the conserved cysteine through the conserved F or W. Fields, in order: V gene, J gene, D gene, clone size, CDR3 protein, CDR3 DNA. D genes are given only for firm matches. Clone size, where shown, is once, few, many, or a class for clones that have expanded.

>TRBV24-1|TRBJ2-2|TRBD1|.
CATSDSTGAGTGELFF
TGTGCCACCAGTGATTCAACAGGGGCGGGCACCGGGGAGCTGTTTTTT
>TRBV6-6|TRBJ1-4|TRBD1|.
CASSYPDREDEKLFF
TGTGCCAGCAGTTACCCTGACAGGGAGGATGAAAAACTGTTTTTT
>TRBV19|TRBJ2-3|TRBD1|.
CASSIPGQGAIDTQYF
TGTGCCAGTAGTATCCCTGGGCAGGGGGCGATAGATACGCAGTATTTT
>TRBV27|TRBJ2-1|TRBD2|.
CASSLLFAASGTNEQFF
TGTGCCAGCAGTTTACTTTTCGCGGCTAGCGGTACCAATGAGCAGTTCTTC
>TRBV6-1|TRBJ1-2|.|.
CASSSYTFDFGYTF
TGTGCCAGCAGTTCTTACACCTTTGATTTTGGCTACACCTTC
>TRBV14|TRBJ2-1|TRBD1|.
CASSAYRGSYNEQFF
TGTGCCAGCAGCGCGTACAGGGGATCCTACAATGAGCAGTTCTTC
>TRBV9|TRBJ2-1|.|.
CASSPPGQVYNEQFF
TGTGCCAGCAGTCCACCGGGACAAGTCTACAATGAGCAGTTCTTC
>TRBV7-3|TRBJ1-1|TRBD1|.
CASSSDRGLNTEAFF
TGTGCCAGCAGCTCCGACAGGGGGCTGAACACTGAAGCTTTCTTT
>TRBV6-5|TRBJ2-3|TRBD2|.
CASNTGGGTDTQYF
TGTGCCAGCAACACGGGGGGAGGCACAGATACGCAGTATTTT
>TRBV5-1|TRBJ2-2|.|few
CASSVTGDIPSGELFF
TGCGCCAGCAGCGTGACGGGGGATATTCCCTCCGGGGAGCTGTTTTTT
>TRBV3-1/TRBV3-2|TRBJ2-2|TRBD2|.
CASERGGSTGELFF
TGTGCCAGCGAGCGGGGGGGCTCAACCGGGGAGCTGTTTTTT
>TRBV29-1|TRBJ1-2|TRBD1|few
CSARGQGASYGYTF
TGCAGCGCTCGGGGACAGGGGGCGAGCTATGGCTACACCTTC
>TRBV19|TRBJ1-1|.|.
CASSIAFGVTEAFF
TGTGCCAGTAGTATAGCGTTCGGGGTCACTGAAGCTTTCTTT
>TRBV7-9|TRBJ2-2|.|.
CASTPQGSYLTGELFF
TGTGCCAGCACCCCACAGGGAAGTTACTTGACCGGGGAGCTGTTTTTT
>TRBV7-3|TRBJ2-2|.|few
CASSLGARRGSGGELFF
TGTGCCAGCAGCTTAGGCGCACGGCGGGGATCAGGCGGGGAGCTGTTTTTT
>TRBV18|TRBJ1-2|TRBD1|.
CASSLGTGGDYGYTF
TGTGCCAGCTCACTCGGGACAGGGGGCGACTATGGCTACACCTTC
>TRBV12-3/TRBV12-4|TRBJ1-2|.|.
CASSFAGAGGYTF
TGTGCCAGCAGTTTCGCAGGGGCAGGTGGCTACACCTTC
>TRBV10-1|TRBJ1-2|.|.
CASRPRGGRAVITCGYTF
TGCGCCAGCCGTCCCCGGGGTGGCCGGGCAGTTATAACGTGTGGCTACACCTTC
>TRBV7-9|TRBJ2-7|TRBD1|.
CASSLDRGDEQYF
TGTGCCAGCAGCTTAGACAGGGGGGACGAGCAGTACTTC
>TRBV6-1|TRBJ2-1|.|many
CASSVAGKDFYNEQFF
TGTGCCAGCAGTGTTGCAGGGAAGGATTTTTACAATGAGCAGTTCTTC
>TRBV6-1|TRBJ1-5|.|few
CASSEIGLYQPQHF
TGTGCCAGCAGTGAAATTGGGCTTTATCAGCCCCAGCATTTT
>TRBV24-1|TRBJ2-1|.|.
CATSDPTWGPREQFF
TGTGCCACCAGTGATCCCACCTGGGGCCCCAGGGAGCAGTTCTTC
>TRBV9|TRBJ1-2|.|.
CASSGGGSNYGYTF
TGTGCCAGCAGCGGCGGGGGTTCTAACTATGGCTACACCTTC
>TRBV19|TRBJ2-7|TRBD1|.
CASKGRDRGIYEQYF
TGTGCCAGTAAAGGCCGAGACAGGGGAATCTACGAGCAGTACTTC
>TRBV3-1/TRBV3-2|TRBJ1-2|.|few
CASSQALWGYTF
TGTGCCAGCAGCCAAGCCCTATGGGGCTACACCTTC
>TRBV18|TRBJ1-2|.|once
CASSPPGVNYGYTF
TGTGCCAGCTCACCACCCGGGGTGAACTATGGCTACACCTTC
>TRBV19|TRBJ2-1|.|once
CASSTQGRWEQFF
TGTGCCAGTAGTACCCAGGGGCGGTGGGAGCAGTTCTTC
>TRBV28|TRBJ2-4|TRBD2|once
CASSLSGGKNIQYF
TGTGCCAGCAGTTTATCCGGGGGGAAAAACATTCAGTACTTC
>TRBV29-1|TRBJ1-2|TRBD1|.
CSVSPGGGNYGYTF
TGCAGCGTATCCCCAGGGGGTGGAAACTATGGCTACACCTTC
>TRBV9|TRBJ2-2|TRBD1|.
CASSAGARGNTGELFF
TGTGCCAGCAGCGCAGGGGCCAGGGGGAATACCGGGGAGCTGTTTTTT
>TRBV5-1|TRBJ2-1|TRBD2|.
CASSSRAGPYNEQFF
TGCGCCAGCAGCTCCCGAGCGGGGCCCTACAATGAGCAGTTCTTC
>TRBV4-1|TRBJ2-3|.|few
CASSLPTDTQYF
TGCGCCAGCAGCCTCCCTACAGATACGCAGTATTTT
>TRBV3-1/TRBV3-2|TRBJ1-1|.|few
CASSHVPRENTEAFF
TGTGCCAGCAGCCACGTCCCCCGGGAAAACACTGAAGCTTTCTTT
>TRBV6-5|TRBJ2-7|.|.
CATKGPDRNSYEQYF
TGTGCCACCAAGGGCCCAGACAGGAACTCCTACGAGCAGTACTTC
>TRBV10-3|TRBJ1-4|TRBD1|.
CAIKTGDSKLFF
TGTGCCATCAAAACAGGGGACTCAAAACTGTTTTTT
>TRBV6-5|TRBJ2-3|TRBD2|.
CASSSGTSLTDTQYF
TGTGCCAGCAGTTCCGGGACTAGCCTCACAGATACGCAGTATTTT
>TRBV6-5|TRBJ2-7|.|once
CASTRTGLNSYEQYF
TGTGCCAGCACGAGAACAGGCCTGAACTCCTACGAGCAGTACTTC
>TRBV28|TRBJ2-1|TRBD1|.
CASRRRRTGDNEQFF
TGTGCCAGCAGAAGAAGACGGACAGGGGACAATGAGCAGTTCTTC
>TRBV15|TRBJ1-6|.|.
CATSARSNSPLHF
TGTGCCACCAGCGCCCGGAGCAACTCACCCCTCCACTTT
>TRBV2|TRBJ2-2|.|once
CASSQPGEGNGELFF
TGTGCCAGCAGTCAGCCAGGGGAAGGAAACGGGGAGCTGTTTTTT
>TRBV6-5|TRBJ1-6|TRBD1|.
CASRIGTGNNSPLHF
TGTGCCAGCAGAATCGGGACAGGGAATAATTCACCCCTCCACTTT
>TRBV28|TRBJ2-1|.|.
CASSVVMWGEGDNEQFF
TGTGCCAGCAGTGTAGTCATGTGGGGAGAGGGGGACAATGAGCAGTTCTTC
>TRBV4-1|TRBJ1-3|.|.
CASSQVPGSLGNTIYF
TGCGCCAGCAGCCAGGTCCCAGGTTCTCTGGGAAACACCATATATTTT